This TCR beta chain was captured in a study of blood T cell repertoires in COVID-19. CDR1 is SGHAT and CDR2 is FQNNGV in the germline V gene. V lost 3 bases to trimming and J lost 4 bases; unmatched junction nucleotides: 8. The CDR3 is 16 residues long. In the authors' workflow: Amplification of reference gene primers provided the estimated nucleated cell counts. Produced via immunoSEQ multiplex PCR; TCRdb's table is partial and in-frame only. That table is the source of V, J and clone size, and D and trimming were worked out from the DNA. The sample has some 99,000 clones, 60% to 85% seen once. The sequence was collected from a human donor in a cohort sampled during active or convalescent COVID-19. The rearrangement joins TRBV11-2 to TRBJ1-4; TRBD1 agrees at 7 bases. The sample was peripheral blood. The CDR3 reads CASSFSGTVDNEKLFF. DNA for the CDR3: TGTGCCAGCAGCTTTAGCGGGACAGTCGATAATGAAAAACTGTTTTTT.